A selection of T cell receptor beta chains follows, all from one sample in a study of PD-1 blockade in classical Hodgkin lymphoma. Clones were sequenced by immunoSEQ multiplex PCR, and TCRdb holds only the in-frame ones, with some missing. Of over 25,000 clones in the sample, about 81% were seen once. Sequencing used peripheral blood mononuclear cells (PBMCs), obtained before the second cycle of nivolumab. These TCRs come from a human donor with classical Hodgkin lymphoma. The CDR3 runs from the conserved cysteine through the conserved F or W. Each record gives: V gene, D gene, J gene, clone size, CDR3 protein, CDR3 DNA. The D gene is left open where the match is weak. Clone size, where shown, is once, few, many, or a class for clones that have expanded.

V gene: TRBV5-1
D gene: TRBD2
J gene: TRBJ2-5
clone size: few
CDR3 protein: CASSLAAGGVRGETQYF
CDR3 DNA: TGCGCCAGCAGCTTGGCAGCGGGGGGAGTACGGGGAGAGACCCAGTACTTC

V gene: TRBV6-5
D gene: -
J gene: TRBJ1-1
clone size: once
CDR3 protein: CASSYSRAEVAFF
CDR3 DNA: TGTGCCAGCAGTTACTCGAGGGCAGAGGTAGCTTTCTTT

V gene: TRBV19
D gene: -
J gene: TRBJ2-3
clone size: -
CDR3 protein: CASSIGGYAPDTQYF
CDR3 DNA: TGTGCCAGTAGTATAGGAGGTTACGCCCCAGATACGCAGTATTTT

V gene: TRBV30
D gene: -
J gene: TRBJ2-7
clone size: -
CDR3 protein: CAWSPGGGSSYEQYF
CDR3 DNA: TGTGCCTGGAGCCCTGGAGGGGGAAGCTCCTACGAGCAGTACTTC

V gene: TRBV6-5
D gene: -
J gene: TRBJ1-2
clone size: few
CDR3 protein: CASTDASRGGYTF
CDR3 DNA: TGTGCCAGCACGGACGCATCCCGCGGTGGCTACACCTTC

V gene: TRBV30
D gene: -
J gene: TRBJ2-2
clone size: -
CDR3 protein: CAWSEMEGAGELFF
CDR3 DNA: TGTGCCTGGAGTGAGATGGAGGGAGCCGGGGAGCTGTTTTTT

V gene: TRBV5-1
D gene: TRBD1
J gene: TRBJ2-1
clone size: -
CDR3 protein: CASNPGLRDRIGNEQFF
CDR3 DNA: TGCGCCAGCAACCCGGGCCTGAGGGACAGGATAGGCAATGAGCAGTTCTTC

V gene: TRBV19
D gene: -
J gene: TRBJ1-5
clone size: -
CDR3 protein: CASSETGPRQPQHF
CDR3 DNA: TGTGCCAGTAGCGAAACAGGGCCCAGGCAGCCCCAGCATTTT

V gene: TRBV6-5
D gene: TRBD2
J gene: TRBJ2-1
clone size: -
CDR3 protein: CASSRTSGDNEQFF
CDR3 DNA: TGTGCCAGCAGTCGGACTAGCGGGGACAATGAGCAGTTCTTC

V gene: TRBV7-2
D gene: TRBD1
J gene: TRBJ2-7
clone size: -
CDR3 protein: CASRRTGGGSYEQYF
CDR3 DNA: TGTGCCAGCAGACGGACAGGGGGAGGATCCTACGAGCAGTACTTC

V gene: TRBV18
D gene: -
J gene: TRBJ2-1
clone size: -
CDR3 protein: CASSQDTTGGQFF
CDR3 DNA: TGTGCCAGCTCACAGGACACGACAGGAGGGCAGTTCTTC

V gene: TRBV2
D gene: -
J gene: TRBJ1-1
clone size: -
CDR3 protein: CASKKHNTEAFF
CDR3 DNA: TGTGCCAGCAAAAAACATAACACTGAAGCTTTCTTT

V gene: TRBV28
D gene: -
J gene: TRBJ1-5
clone size: -
CDR3 protein: CASSRRMGNQPQHF
CDR3 DNA: TGTGCCAGCAGCCGGAGGATGGGCAATCAGCCCCAGCATTTT

V gene: TRBV5-1
D gene: TRBD1
J gene: TRBJ2-7
clone size: -
CDR3 protein: CASSPGTGTSYEQYF
CDR3 DNA: TGCGCCAGCAGCCCGGGGACAGGAACCTCCTACGAGCAGTACTTC

V gene: TRBV5-8
D gene: -
J gene: TRBJ2-1
clone size: -
CDR3 protein: CASSGWDNEQFF
CDR3 DNA: TGTGCCAGCAGCGGGTGGGACAATGAGCAGTTCTTC

V gene: TRBV19
D gene: TRBD1
J gene: TRBJ1-1
clone size: once
CDR3 protein: CASSTQTGGYTEAFF
CDR3 DNA: TGTGCCAGTAGTACCCAGACAGGGGGATACACTGAAGCTTTCTTT

V gene: TRBV11-3
D gene: -
J gene: TRBJ1-1
clone size: -
CDR3 protein: CASSLDWRDSYGEAFF
CDR3 DNA: TGTGCCAGCAGCTTAGATTGGCGGGATTCCTATGGTGAAGCTTTCTTT

V gene: TRBV7-9
D gene: -
J gene: TRBJ1-6
clone size: -
CDR3 protein: CASSHKAGALPGSPLHF
CDR3 DNA: TGTGCCAGCAGCCACAAGGCGGGAGCTCTACCGGGTTCACCCCTCCACTTT

V gene: TRBV10-3
D gene: TRBD2
J gene: TRBJ2-3
clone size: -
CDR3 protein: CAISGGTSGGSDTQYF
CDR3 DNA: TGTGCCATCAGTGGTGGGACTAGCGGGGGATCAGATACGCAGTATTTT

V gene: TRBV19
D gene: TRBD1
J gene: TRBJ1-2
clone size: -
CDR3 protein: CASIRNLRQGAYGYTF
CDR3 DNA: TGTGCCAGTATCCGAAATCTGCGACAGGGGGCGTATGGCTACACCTTC

V gene: TRBV27
D gene: TRBD1
J gene: TRBJ2-7
clone size: once
CDR3 protein: CASSLSGTGTYEQYF
CDR3 DNA: TGTGCCAGCAGTTTATCCGGGACAGGGACCTACGAGCAGTACTTC

V gene: TRBV5-1
D gene: -
J gene: TRBJ2-5
clone size: once
CDR3 protein: CASSNQETQYF
CDR3 DNA: TGCGCCAGCAGCAACCAAGAGACCCAGTACTTC

V gene: TRBV29-1
D gene: -
J gene: TRBJ2-6
clone size: once
CDR3 protein: CSVEDRAVGASGANVLTF
CDR3 DNA: TGCAGCGTTGAAGATAGAGCTGTGGGGGCCTCTGGGGCCAACGTCCTGACTTTC

V gene: TRBV30
D gene: TRBD2
J gene: TRBJ2-3
clone size: -
CDR3 protein: CAWSLRGGGADTQYF
CDR3 DNA: TGTGCCTGGAGCCTAAGAGGCGGGGGGGCAGATACGCAGTATTTT

V gene: TRBV27
D gene: TRBD2
J gene: TRBJ2-5
clone size: -
CDR3 protein: CASSFRGVQETQYF
CDR3 DNA: TGTGCCAGCAGTTTCCGGGGGGTCCAAGAGACCCAGTACTTC

V gene: TRBV6-9
D gene: -
J gene: TRBJ1-2
clone size: -
CDR3 protein: CASSRGGEDGYTF
CDR3 DNA: TGTGCCAGCTCCAGGGGCGGGGAGGATGGCTACACCTTC

V gene: TRBV7-9
D gene: -
J gene: TRBJ1-1
clone size: -
CDR3 protein: CASSLFGNTEAFF
CDR3 DNA: TGTGCCAGCAGCTTATTCGGGAACACTGAAGCTTTCTTT

V gene: TRBV7-6
D gene: -
J gene: TRBJ2-1
clone size: -
CDR3 protein: CASSLGATSDEQFF
CDR3 DNA: TGTGCCAGCAGCTTAGGGGCTACCTCGGATGAGCAGTTCTTC

V gene: TRBV27
D gene: -
J gene: TRBJ1-1
clone size: -
CDR3 protein: CASSPTGSRAATEAFF
CDR3 DNA: TGTGCCAGCAGTCCAACCGGATCACGGGCCGCGACTGAAGCTTTCTTT

V gene: TRBV28
D gene: TRBD1
J gene: TRBJ1-5
clone size: -
CDR3 protein: CASSLTPTGSGNQPQHF
CDR3 DNA: TGTGCCAGCAGTTTAACCCCGACAGGGAGTGGCAATCAGCCCCAGCATTTT

V gene: TRBV11-2
D gene: -
J gene: TRBJ1-4
clone size: few
CDR3 protein: CASRTNGQINEKLFF
CDR3 DNA: TGTGCCAGCAGAACCAATGGACAGATAAATGAAAAACTGTTTTTT

V gene: TRBV19
D gene: -
J gene: TRBJ2-3
clone size: -
CDR3 protein: CASSIGRSTDTQYF
CDR3 DNA: TGTGCCAGTAGTATAGGTCGTTCCACAGATACGCAGTATTTT

V gene: TRBV18
D gene: -
J gene: TRBJ1-6
clone size: -
CDR3 protein: CASSPRGGQNSPLHF
CDR3 DNA: TGTGCCAGCTCACCCCGGGGAGGACAAAATTCACCCCTCCACTTT

V gene: TRBV4-1
D gene: TRBD1
J gene: TRBJ1-2
clone size: -
CDR3 protein: CASSQDEGTGIYGYTF
CDR3 DNA: TGCGCCAGCAGCCAAGATGAAGGGACAGGGATCTATGGCTACACCTTC

V gene: TRBV7-3
D gene: TRBD1
J gene: TRBJ2-1
clone size: few
CDR3 protein: CASSISSQGSEQFF
CDR3 DNA: TGTGCCAGCAGCATATCCTCACAGGGGTCTGAGCAGTTCTTC

V gene: TRBV18
D gene: -
J gene: TRBJ2-1
clone size: -
CDR3 protein: CASSPTQGHEQFF
CDR3 DNA: TGTGCCAGCTCACCGACCCAGGGACATGAGCAGTTCTTC

V gene: TRBV5-1
D gene: -
J gene: TRBJ2-4
clone size: -
CDR3 protein: CASSTPGRDIQYF
CDR3 DNA: TGCGCCAGCAGCACCCCGGGTAGGGACATTCAGTACTTC

V gene: TRBV14
D gene: TRBD1
J gene: TRBJ1-2
clone size: -
CDR3 protein: CASSGSHRGANYGYTF
CDR3 DNA: TGTGCCAGCAGCGGCAGCCACAGGGGAGCTAACTATGGCTACACCTTC

V gene: TRBV7-2
D gene: -
J gene: TRBJ1-1
clone size: -
CDR3 protein: CASSFQPVNTEAFF
CDR3 DNA: TGTGCCAGCAGCTTCCAACCGGTGAACACTGAAGCTTTCTTT

V gene: TRBV27
D gene: TRBD1
J gene: TRBJ2-3
clone size: few
CDR3 protein: CASSLRQGSDTQYF
CDR3 DNA: TGTGCCAGCAGTTTACGACAGGGGTCAGATACGCAGTATTTT

V gene: TRBV7-6
D gene: TRBD1
J gene: TRBJ1-3
clone size: -
CDR3 protein: CASSLAATGGGSGNTIYF
CDR3 DNA: TGTGCCAGCAGCTTAGCCGCTACAGGGGGTGGCTCTGGAAACACCATATATTTT